This T cell receptor beta chain was retrieved from a study of blood T cell repertoires in COVID-19. Study-wide background: COVID-19 samples, acute and convalescent, were from the United States, Italy and Spain. In each case, the material was cDNA or gDNA derived from T cells, B-cell-depleted T cells, or PBMCs.

Original handling: Nucleated cell counts were estimated from reference gene primer amplification. The data were produced by immunoSEQ multiplex PCR, yet TCRdb's version contains in-frame clones alone and is incomplete. Clone size and V and J calls were adopted from that table, with D and trimming inferred from the DNA. The sample consists of 90,000 to 150,000 clones, less than 90% of them appearing once. CDR1 is KGHSH and CDR2 is LQKENI in the germline V gene. After removal of 5 bases from V and 2 bases from J, the junction contained 6 bases not matched to a gene. The CDR3 consists of 15 residues. The clonotype originates from an elderly man with acute or convalescent COVID-19. This chain connects TRBV18 to TRBJ2-1; 7 bases align to TRBD2. Sequencing was done on a sample of peripheral blood. CDR3 nucleotides: TGTGCCAGCTCAAGGGGACTACCGACCTACAATGAGCAGTTCTTC. This translates into CASSRGLPTYNEQFF.